This TCR beta chain came from a study of shared clonotypes between healthy human individuals. Study-level results: Sampling included only blood; tissue repertoires likely differ.

A note on this clone: The antigen remains unidentified.

In the CD4+ fraction, cells were divided into CD45RA+ naive and CD45RA-negative memory subsets. The CDR3 extends over 14 amino acids. Germline lookup yields CDR1 SEHNR and CDR2 FQNEAQ (reference sequence). V was clipped by 4 bases and J by 7 bases, with 14 bases between them. Using immunoSEQ multiplex PCR, the repertoire was profiled, and TCRdb retains in-frame clones only, with some absent. This table has 2 million to 2.5 million clones, over 85% appearing once. Sequenced input: naive CD4+ T cells from PBMCs. As to subset: CD45RA+ positively selected. This sequence was found in a man younger than 35 in good health. Some clones in this sample may be carry-over from other donors' samples. This chain connects TRBV7-9 to TRBJ2-4; possibly TRBD1 or TRBD2 for D (5 bases each). The CDR3 nucleotides read TGTGCCAGCAGCTATGGAGACGGGACGAACATTCAGTACTTC. It codes for CASSYGDGTNIQYF.